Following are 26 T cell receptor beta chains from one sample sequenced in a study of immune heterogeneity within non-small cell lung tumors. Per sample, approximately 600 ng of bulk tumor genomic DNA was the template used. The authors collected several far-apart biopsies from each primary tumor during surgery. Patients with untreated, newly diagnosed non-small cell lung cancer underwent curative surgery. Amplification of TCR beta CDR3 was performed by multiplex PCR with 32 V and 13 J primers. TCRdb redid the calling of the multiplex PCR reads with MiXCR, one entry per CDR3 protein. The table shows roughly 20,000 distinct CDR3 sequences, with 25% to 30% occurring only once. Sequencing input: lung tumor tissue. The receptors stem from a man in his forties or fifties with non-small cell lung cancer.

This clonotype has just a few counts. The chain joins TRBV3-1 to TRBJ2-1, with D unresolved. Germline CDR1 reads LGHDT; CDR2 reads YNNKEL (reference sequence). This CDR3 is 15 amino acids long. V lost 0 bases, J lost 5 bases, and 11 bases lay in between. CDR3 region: CASSQDGVLHNEQFF. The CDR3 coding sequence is TGTGCCAGCAGCCAAGACGGCGTATTGCACAATGAGCAGTTCTTC.

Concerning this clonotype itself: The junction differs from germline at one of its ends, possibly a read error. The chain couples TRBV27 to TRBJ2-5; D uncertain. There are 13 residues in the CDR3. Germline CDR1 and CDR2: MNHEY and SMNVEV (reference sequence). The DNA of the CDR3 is TGTGCCAGAAGTTTACTGGGCCAAGAGACCCAGTACTTC. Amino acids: CARSLLGQETQYF.

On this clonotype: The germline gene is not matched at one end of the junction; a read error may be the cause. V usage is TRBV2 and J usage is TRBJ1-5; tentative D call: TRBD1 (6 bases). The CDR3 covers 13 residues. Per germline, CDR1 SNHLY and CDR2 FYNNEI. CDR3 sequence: CAISEGGTQPQHF. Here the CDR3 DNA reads TGTGCCATCAGTGAGGGGGGGACTCAGCCCCAGCATTTT.

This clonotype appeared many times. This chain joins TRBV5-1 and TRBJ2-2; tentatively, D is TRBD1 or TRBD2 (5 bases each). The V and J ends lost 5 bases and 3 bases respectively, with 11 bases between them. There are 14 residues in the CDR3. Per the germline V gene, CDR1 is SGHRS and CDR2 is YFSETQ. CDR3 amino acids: CASRPGTHTGELFF. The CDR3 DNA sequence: TGCGCCAGCAGACCCGGGACGCACACCGGGGAGCTGTTTTTT.

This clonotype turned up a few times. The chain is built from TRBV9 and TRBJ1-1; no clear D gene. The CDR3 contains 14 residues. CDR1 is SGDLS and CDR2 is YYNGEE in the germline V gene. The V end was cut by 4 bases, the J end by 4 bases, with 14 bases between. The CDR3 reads CASSPGRVVTEAFF. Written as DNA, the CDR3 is TGTGCCAGCAGCCCCGGGAGGGTTGTCACTGAAGCTTTCTTT. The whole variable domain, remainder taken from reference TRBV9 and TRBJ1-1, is DSGVTQTPKHLITATGQRVTLRCSPRSGDLSVYWYQQSLDQGLQFLIQYYNGEERAKGNILERFSAQQFPDLHSELNLSSLELGDSALYFCASSPGRVVTEAFFGQGTRLTVV.

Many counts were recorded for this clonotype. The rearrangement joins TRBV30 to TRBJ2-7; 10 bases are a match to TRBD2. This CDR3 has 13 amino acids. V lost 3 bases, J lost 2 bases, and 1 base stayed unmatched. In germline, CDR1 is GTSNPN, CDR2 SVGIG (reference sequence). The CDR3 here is CAWRGLATYEQYF. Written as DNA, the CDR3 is TGTGCCTGGAGGGGACTAGCGACCTACGAGCAGTACTTC.

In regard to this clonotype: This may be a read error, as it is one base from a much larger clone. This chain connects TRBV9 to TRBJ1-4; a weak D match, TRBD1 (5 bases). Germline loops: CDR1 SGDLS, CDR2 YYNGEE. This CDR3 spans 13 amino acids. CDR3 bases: TGTGCCATCAGCGTTGGGACCGGTGAAAAACTGTTTTTT. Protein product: CAISVGTGEKLFF.

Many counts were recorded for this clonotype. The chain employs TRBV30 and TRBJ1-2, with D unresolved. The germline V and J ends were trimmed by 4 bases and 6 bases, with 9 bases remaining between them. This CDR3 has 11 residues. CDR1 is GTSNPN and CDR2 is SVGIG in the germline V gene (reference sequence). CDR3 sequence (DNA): TGTGCCTGGATAAGAAGCCATGGCTACACCTTC. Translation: CAWIRSHGYTF.

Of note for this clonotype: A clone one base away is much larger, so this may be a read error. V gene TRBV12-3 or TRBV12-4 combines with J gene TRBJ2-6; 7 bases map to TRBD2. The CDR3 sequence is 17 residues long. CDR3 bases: TGTTCCAGCAATACTGCGGGGGTCGAATCTGGGGCCAACGTCCTGACTTTC. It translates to CSSNTAGVESGANVLTF.

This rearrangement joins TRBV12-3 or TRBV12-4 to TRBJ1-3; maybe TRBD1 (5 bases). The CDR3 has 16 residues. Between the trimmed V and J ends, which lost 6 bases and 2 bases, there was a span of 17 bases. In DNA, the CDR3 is TGTGCCAGCAGCAAGTGGGGGGAGGTGCCTGGAAACACCATATATTTT. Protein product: CASSKWGEVPGNTIYF.

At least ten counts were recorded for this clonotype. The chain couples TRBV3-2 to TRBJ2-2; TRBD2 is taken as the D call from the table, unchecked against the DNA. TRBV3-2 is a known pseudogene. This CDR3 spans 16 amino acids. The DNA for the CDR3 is TGTGCCAGCAGCTACACAGGGGAGGGCCGGTGCGGGGAGCTGTTTTTT. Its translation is CASSYTGEGRCGELFF.

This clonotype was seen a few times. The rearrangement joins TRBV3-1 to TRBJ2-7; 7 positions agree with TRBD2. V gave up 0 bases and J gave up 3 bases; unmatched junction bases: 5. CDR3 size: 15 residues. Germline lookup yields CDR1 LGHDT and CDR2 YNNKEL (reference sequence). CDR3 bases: TGTGCCAGCAGCCAAGATAGGGACTACAACTACGAGCAGTACTTC. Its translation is CASSQDRDYNYEQYF.

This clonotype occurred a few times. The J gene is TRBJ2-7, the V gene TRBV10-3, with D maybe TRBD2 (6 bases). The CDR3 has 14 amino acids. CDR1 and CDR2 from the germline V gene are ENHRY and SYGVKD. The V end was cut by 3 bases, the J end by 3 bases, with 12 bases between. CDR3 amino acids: CAISDPGLLYEQYF. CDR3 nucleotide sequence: TGTGCCATCAGTGATCCGGGACTCCTCTACGAGCAGTACTTC.

CDR3 sequence: CASSPGTGGYQETQYF. The DNA for the CDR3 is TGCGCCAGCAGCCCAGGGACAGGGGGGTACCAAGAGACCCAGTACTTC. This rearrangement joins TRBV5-1 to TRBJ2-5, with TRBD1 matching 11 bases. Looked up from germline, CDR1 is SGHRS and CDR2 is YFSETQ. CDR3 length equals 16 residues. Trimming cost V 4 bases and J 0 bases; bases outside gene matches: 5.

The chain's CDR3 is CASTFGPANTGELFF. For the CDR3, the DNA is TGTGCCAGCACCTTCGGGCCCGCGAACACCGGGGAGCTGTTTTTT. The V gene is TRBV6-2 or TRBV6-3, the J gene TRBJ2-2; D is unresolved. CDR3 length: 15 amino acids. CDR1 is MNHEY and CDR2 is SVGEGT in the germline V gene. V lost 7 bases, J lost 0 bases, and 12 bases lay in between.

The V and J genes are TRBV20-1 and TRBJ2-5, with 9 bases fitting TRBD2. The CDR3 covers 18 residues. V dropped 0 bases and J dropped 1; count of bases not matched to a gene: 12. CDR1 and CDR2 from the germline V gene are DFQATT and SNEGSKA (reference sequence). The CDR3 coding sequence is TGCAGTGCTAGAGACCGCCTAGCGGGACCCTCATTCCAAGAGACCCAGTACTTC. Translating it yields CSARDRLAGPSFQETQYF.

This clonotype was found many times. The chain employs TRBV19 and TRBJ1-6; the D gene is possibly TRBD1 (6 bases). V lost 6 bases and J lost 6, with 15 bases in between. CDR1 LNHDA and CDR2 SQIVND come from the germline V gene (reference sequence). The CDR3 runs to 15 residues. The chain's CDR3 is CASRAEGTTNSPLHF. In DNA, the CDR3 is TGTGCCAGTAGGGCAGAGGGGACAACTAATTCACCCCTCCACTTT.

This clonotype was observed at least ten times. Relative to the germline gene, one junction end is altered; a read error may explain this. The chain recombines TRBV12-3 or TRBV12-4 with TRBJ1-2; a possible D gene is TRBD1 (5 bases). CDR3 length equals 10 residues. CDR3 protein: CDGGRCGYTF. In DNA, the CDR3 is TGCGACGGGGGAAGGTGTGGCTACACCTTC.

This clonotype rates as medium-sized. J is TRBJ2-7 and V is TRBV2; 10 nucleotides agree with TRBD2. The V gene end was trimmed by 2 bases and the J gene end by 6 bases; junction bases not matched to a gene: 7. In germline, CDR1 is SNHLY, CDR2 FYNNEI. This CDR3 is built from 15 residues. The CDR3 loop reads CASSEWASGSIEQYF. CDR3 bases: TGTGCCAGCAGTGAATGGGCTAGCGGGAGTATCGAGCAGTACTTC.

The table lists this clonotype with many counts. The chain's CDR3 is CAGYGANYGYTF. In DNA, the CDR3 is TGTGCCGGGTACGGGGCTAACTATGGCTACACCTTC. The chain uses TRBV19 and TRBJ1-2; D ambiguous. Per the germline V gene, CDR1 is LNHDA and CDR2 is SQIVND (reference sequence). V was trimmed by 11 bases and J by 0 bases, leaving 10 bases between them. This CDR3 is 12 amino acids long. The variable domain in full, with the rest retrieved from reference TRBV19 and TRBJ1-2, is DGGITQSPKYLFRKEGQNVTLSCEQNLNHDAMYWYRQDPGQGLRLIYYSQIVNDFQKGDIAEGYSVSREKKESFPLTVTSAQKNPTAFYLCAGYGANYGYTFGSGTRLTVV.

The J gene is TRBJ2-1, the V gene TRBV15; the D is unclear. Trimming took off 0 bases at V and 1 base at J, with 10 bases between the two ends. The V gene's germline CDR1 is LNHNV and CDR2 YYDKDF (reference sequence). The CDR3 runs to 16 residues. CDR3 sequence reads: CATSRDLQISYNEQFF. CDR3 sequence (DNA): TGTGCCACCAGCAGAGATCTACAAATATCCTACAATGAGCAGTTCTTC.

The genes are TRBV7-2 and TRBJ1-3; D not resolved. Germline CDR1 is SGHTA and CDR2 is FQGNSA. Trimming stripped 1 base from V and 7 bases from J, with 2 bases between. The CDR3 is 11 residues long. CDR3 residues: CASSLVNTIYF. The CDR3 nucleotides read TGTGCCAGCAGCTTAGTCAACACCATATATTTT.

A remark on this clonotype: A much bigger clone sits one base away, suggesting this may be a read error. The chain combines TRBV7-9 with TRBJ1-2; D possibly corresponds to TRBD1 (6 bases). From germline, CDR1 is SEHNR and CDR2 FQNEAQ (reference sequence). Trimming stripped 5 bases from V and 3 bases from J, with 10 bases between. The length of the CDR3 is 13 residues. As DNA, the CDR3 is TGTGCCAGCAGCCCTACAGGGTACTATGGCTACACCTTC. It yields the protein CASSPTGYYGYTF.

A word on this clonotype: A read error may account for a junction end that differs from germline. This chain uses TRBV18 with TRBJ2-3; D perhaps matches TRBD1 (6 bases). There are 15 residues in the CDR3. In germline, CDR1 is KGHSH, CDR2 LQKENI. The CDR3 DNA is TGTGTCAGCTCACTCGGGACAATCTACACAGATACGCAGTATTTT. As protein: CVSSLGTIYTDTQYF.

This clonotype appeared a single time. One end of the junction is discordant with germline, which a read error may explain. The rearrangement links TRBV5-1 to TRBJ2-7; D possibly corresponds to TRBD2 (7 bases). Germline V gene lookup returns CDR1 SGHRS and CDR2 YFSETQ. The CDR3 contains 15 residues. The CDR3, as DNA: TGCGCCCGCAGCTTGAGGGGGGGGGCGGGCTACGAGCAGTACTTC. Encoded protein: CARSLRGGAGYEQYF.

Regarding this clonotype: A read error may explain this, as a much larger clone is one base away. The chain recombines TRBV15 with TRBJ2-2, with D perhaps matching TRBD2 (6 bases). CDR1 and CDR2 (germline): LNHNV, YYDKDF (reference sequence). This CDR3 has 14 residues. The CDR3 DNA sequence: TGTGACACCAGCAGACCCTCCCTAGCGGGGGAGCTGTTTTTT. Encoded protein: CDTSRPSLAGELFF.